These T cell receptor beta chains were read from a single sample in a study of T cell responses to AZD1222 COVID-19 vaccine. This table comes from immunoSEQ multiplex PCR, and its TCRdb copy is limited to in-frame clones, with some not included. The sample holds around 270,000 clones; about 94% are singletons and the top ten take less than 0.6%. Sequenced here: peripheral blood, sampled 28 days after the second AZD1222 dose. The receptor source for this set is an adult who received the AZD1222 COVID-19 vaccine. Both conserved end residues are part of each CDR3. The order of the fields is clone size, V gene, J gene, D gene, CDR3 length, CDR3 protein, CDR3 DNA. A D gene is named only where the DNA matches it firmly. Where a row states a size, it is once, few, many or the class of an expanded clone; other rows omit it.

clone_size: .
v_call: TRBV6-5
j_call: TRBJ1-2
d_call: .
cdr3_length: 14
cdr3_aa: CASRRQRTNYGYTF
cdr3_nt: TGTGCCAGCAGACGTCAGAGAACTAACTATGGCTACACCTTC

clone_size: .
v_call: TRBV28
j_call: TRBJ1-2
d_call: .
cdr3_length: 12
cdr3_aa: CASAPANYGYTF
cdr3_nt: TGTGCCAGCGCGCCGGCTAACTATGGCTACACCTTC

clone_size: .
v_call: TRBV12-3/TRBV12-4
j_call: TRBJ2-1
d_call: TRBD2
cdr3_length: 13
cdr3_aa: CASSATSGLEQFF
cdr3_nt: TGTGCCAGCAGCGCGACTAGCGGCTTGGAGCAGTTCTTC

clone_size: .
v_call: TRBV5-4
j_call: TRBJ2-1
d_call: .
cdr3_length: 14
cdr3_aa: CASSIRWGGNEQFF
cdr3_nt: TGTGCCAGCAGCATACGGTGGGGTGGAAATGAGCAGTTCTTC

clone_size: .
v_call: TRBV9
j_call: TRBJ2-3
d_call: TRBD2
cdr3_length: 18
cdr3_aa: CASSVRASGGSSTDTQYF
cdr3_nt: TGTGCCAGCAGCGTACGGGCTAGCGGGGGCTCTAGCACAGATACGCAGTATTTT

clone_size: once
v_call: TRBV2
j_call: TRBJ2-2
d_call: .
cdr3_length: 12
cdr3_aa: CASGRGPGELFF
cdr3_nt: TGTGCCAGTGGGAGGGGGCCCGGGGAGCTGTTTTTT

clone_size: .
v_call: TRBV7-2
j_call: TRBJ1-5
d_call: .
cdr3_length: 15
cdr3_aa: CASSLQGTLNQPQHF
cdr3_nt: TGTGCCAGCAGCTTACAGGGTACCCTTAATCAGCCCCAGCATTTT

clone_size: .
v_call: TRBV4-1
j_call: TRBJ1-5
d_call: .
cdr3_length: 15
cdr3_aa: CASSQDQKGHQPQHF
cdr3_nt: TGCGCCAGCAGCCAAGATCAAAAGGGTCATCAGCCCCAGCATTTT

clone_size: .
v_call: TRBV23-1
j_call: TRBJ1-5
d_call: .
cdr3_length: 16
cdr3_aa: CASSQLVLDSNQPQHF
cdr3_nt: TGCGCCAGCAGTCAATTGGTCCTCGATAGCAATCAGCCCCAGCATTTT

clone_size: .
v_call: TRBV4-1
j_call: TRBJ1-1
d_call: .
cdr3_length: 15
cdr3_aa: CASSQDRQVATEAFF
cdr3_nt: TGCGCCAGCAGCCAAGATAGACAGGTTGCGACTGAAGCTTTCTTT

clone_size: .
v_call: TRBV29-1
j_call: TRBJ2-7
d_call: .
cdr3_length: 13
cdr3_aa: CSVSSLYSDEQYF
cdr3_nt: TGCAGCGTTAGTAGCCTCTATTCTGACGAGCAGTACTTC

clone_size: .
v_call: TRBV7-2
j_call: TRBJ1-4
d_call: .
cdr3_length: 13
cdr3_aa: CASSGGTTEKLFF
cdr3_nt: TGTGCCAGCAGCGGAGGGACAACTGAAAAACTGTTTTTT

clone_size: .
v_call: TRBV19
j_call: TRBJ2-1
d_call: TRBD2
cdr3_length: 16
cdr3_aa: CASSISAGGRLGEQFF
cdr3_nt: TGTGCCAGTAGTATCTCGGCGGGAGGGCGATTAGGTGAGCAGTTCTTC

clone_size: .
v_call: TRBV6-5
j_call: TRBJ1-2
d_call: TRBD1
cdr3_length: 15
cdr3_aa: CASSSLGQGARGYTF
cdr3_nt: TGTGCCAGCAGTTCTCTCGGACAGGGGGCTCGAGGCTACACCTTC

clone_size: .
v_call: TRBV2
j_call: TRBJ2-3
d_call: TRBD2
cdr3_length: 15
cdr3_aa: CASSDHGGAQDTQYF
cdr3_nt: TGTGCCAGCAGTGACCACGGGGGGGCCCAAGATACGCAGTATTTT

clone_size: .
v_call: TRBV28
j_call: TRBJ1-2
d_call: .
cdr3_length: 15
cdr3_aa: CASSFIFAANYGYTF
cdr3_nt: TGTGCCAGCAGTTTCATCTTTGCGGCTAACTATGGCTACACCTTC

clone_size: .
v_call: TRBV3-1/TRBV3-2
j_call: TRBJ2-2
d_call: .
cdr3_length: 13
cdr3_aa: CASSQGPSGELFF
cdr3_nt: TGTGCCAGCAGCCAAGGCCCCTCCGGGGAGCTGTTTTTT

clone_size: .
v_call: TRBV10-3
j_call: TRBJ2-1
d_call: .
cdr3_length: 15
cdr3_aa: CAISDLGEVGNEQFF
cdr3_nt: TGTGCCATCAGTGATCTCGGGGAGGTAGGCAATGAGCAGTTCTTC

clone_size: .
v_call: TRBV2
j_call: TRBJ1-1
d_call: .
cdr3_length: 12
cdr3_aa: CASGMMNTEAFF
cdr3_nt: TGTGCCAGCGGGATGATGAACACTGAAGCTTTCTTT

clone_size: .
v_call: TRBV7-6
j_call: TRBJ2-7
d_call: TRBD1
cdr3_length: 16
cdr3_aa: CASSTISGTGPYEQYF
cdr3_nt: TGTGCCAGCAGCACCATATCCGGGACAGGCCCCTACGAGCAGTACTTC

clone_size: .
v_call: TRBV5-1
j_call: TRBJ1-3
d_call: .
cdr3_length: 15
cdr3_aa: CASSQGSFSGNTIYF
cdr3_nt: TGCGCCAGCAGCCAAGGGTCCTTCTCTGGAAACACCATATATTTT

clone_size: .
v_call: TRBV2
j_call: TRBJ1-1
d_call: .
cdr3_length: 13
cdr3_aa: CASSAPSNTEAFF
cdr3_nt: TGTGCCAGCAGTGCACCTTCGAACACTGAAGCTTTCTTT

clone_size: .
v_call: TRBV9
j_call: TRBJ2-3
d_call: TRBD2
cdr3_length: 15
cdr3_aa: CASSVDGGGPDTQYF
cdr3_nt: TGTGCCAGCAGCGTAGACGGGGGAGGGCCAGATACGCAGTATTTT

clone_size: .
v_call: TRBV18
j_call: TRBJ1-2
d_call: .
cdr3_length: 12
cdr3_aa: CASSRDREGYTF
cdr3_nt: TGTGCCAGCTCACGGGACCGGGAGGGCTACACCTTC

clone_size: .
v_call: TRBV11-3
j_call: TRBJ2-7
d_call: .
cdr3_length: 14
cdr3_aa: CASSLGGRDYEQYF
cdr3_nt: TGTGCCAGCAGCTTGGGCGGCCGGGACTACGAGCAGTACTTC

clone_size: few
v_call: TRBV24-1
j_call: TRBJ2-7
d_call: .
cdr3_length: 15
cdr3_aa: CATSDTGKNSYEQYF
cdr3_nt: TGTGCCACCAGTGACACAGGGAAAAACTCCTACGAGCAGTACTTC

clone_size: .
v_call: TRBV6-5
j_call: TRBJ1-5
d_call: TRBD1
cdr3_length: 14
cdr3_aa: CASSYDRADQPQHF
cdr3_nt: TGTGCCAGCAGTTACGACAGGGCGGACCAGCCCCAGCATTTT

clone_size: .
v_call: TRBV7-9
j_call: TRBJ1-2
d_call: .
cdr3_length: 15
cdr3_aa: CASSLARGFNYGYTF
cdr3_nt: TGTGCCAGCAGCTTAGCTCGTGGCTTCAACTATGGCTACACCTTC

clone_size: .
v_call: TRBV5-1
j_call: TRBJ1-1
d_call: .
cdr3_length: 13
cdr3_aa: CASSSQGNTEAFF
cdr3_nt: TGCGCCAGCAGCTCACAGGGGAACACTGAAGCTTTCTTT

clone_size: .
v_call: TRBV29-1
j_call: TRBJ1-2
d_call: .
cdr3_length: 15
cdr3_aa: CSVEDHRNPGYGYTF
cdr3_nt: TGCAGCGTTGAAGATCATCGAAATCCGGGCTATGGCTACACCTTC

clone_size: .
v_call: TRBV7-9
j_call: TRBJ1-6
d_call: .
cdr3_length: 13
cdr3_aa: CASSPLDNSPLHF
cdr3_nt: TGTGCCAGCAGCCCCCTGGATAATTCACCCCTCCACTTT

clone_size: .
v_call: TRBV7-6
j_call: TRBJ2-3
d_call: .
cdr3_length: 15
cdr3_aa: CASSLYTGEGDTQYF
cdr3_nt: TGTGCCAGCAGCTTATACACGGGAGAGGGGGATACGCAGTATTTT

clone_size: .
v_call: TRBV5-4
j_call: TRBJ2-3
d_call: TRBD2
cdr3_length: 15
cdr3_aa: CASSLASGEADTQYF
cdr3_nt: TGTGCCAGCAGCTTGGCTAGCGGGGAAGCAGATACGCAGTATTTT

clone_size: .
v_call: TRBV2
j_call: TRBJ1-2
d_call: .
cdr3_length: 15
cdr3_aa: CASSDGWASNYGYTF
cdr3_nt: TGTGCCAGCAGTGATGGATGGGCGTCTAACTATGGCTACACCTTC

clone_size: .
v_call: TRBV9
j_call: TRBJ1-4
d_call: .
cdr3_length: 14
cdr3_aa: CASSVGRGEGKLFF
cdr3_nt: TGTGCCAGCAGCGTAGGGCGAGGCGAAGGAAAACTGTTTTTT

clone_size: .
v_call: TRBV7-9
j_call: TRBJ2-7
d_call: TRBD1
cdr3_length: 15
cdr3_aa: CASSFRTGAIYEQYF
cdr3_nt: TGTGCCAGCAGCTTTCGGACAGGGGCTATATACGAGCAGTACTTC

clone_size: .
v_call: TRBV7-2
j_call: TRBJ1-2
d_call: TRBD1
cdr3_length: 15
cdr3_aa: CASSPNTGVYYGYTF
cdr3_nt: TGTGCCAGCAGCCCTAACACAGGGGTTTACTATGGCTACACCTTC

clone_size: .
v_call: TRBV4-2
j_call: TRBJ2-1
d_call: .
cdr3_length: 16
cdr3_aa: CASSQRMGPDYNEQFF
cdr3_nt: TGTGCCAGCAGCCAACGAATGGGACCGGACTACAATGAGCAGTTCTTC

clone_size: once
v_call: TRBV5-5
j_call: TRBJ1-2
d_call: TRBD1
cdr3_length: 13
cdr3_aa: CASSLTGIYGYTF
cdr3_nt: TGTGCCAGCAGCCTGACAGGGATCTATGGCTACACCTTC

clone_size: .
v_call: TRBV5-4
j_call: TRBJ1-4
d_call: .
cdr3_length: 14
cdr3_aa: CASSLAGTEEKLFF
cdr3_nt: TGTGCCAGCAGCTTGGCCGGGACGGAGGAAAAACTGTTTTTT

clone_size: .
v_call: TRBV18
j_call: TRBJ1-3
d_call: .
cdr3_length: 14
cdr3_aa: CASSPETPGNTIYF
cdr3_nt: TGTGCCAGCTCACCCGAGACGCCTGGAAACACCATATATTTT

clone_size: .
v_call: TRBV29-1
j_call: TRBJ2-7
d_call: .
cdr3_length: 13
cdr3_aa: CSVAPGRTYEQYF
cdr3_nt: TGCAGCGTCGCCCCGGGGAGAACCTACGAGCAGTACTTC

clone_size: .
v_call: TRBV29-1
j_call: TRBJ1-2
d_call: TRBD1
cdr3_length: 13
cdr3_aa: CSVRGQGEYGYTF
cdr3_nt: TGCAGCGTTCGCGGACAGGGGGAGTATGGCTACACCTTC

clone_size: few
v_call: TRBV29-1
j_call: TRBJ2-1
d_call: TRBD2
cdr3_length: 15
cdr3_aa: CSVDGAGGYYNEQFF
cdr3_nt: TGCAGCGTTGACGGGGCGGGAGGGTACTACAATGAGCAGTTCTTC